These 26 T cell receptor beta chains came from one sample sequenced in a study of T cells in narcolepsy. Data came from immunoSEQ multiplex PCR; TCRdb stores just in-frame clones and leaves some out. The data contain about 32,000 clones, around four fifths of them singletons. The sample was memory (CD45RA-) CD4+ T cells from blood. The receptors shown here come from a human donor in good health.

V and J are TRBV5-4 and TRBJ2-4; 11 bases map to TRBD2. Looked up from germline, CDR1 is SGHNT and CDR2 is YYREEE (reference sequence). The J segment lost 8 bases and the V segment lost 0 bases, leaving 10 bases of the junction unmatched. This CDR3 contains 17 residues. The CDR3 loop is CASSLVSLAGGLDIQYF. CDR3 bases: TGTGCCAGCAGCTTGGTATCCCTAGCGGGGGGCTTGGACATTCAGTACTTC.

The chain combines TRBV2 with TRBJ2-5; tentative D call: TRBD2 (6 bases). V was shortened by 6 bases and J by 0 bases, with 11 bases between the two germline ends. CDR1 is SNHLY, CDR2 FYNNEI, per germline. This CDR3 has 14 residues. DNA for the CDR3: TGTGCCAGCAGCGCGGGACGGGACCAAGAGACCCAGTACTTC. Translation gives CASSAGRDQETQYF.

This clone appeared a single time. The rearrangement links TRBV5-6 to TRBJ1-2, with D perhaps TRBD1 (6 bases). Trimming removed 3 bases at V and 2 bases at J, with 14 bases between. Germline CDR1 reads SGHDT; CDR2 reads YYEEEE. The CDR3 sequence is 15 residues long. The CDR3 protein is CASSSRQALNYGYTF. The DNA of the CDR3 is TGTGCCAGCAGCTCTAGACAGGCCCTCAACTATGGCTACACCTTC.

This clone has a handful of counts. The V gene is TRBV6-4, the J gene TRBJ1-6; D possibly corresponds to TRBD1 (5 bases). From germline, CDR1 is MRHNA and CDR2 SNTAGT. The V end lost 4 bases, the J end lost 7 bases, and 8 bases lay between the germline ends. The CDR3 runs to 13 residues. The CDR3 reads CASSGQINSPLHF. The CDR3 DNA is TGTGCCAGCAGTGGACAGATCAATTCACCCCTCCACTTT.

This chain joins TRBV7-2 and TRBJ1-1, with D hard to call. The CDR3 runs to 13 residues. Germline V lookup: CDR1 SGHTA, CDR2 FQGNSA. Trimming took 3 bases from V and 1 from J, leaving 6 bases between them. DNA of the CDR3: TGTGCCAGCAGCTTCCAGCCGAACACTGAAGCTTTCTTT. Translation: CASSFQPNTEAFF.

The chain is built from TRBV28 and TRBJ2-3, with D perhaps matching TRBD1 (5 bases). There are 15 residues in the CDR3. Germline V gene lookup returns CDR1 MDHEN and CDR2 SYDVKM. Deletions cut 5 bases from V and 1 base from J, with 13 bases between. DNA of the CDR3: TGTGCCAGCAGTGATACAGGAGACCGCACAGATACGCAGTATTTT. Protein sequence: CASSDTGDRTDTQYF.

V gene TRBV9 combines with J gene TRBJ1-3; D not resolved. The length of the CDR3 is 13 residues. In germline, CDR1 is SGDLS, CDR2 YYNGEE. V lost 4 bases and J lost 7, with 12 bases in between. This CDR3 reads CASSSGEMNTIYF. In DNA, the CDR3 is TGTGCCAGCAGCTCCGGGGAGATGAACACCATATATTTT.

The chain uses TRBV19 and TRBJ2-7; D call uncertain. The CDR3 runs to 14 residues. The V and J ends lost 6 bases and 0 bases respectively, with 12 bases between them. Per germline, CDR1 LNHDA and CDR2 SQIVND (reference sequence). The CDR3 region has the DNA TGTGCCAGTAGACAGTACATTTCCTCCTACGAGCAGTACTTC. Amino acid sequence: CASRQYISSYEQYF. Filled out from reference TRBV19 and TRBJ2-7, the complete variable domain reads DGGITQSPKYLFRKEGQNVTLSCEQNLNHDAMYWYRQDPGQGLRLIYYSQIVNDFQKGDIAEGYSVSREKKESFPLTVTSAQKNPTAFYLCASRQYISSYEQYFGPGTRLTVT.

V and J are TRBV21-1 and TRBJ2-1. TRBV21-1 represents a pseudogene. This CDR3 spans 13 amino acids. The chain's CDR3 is CASNFGQTCEQFF. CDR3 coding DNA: TGTGCCAGCAACTTCGGGCAGACATGTGAGCAGTTCTTC.

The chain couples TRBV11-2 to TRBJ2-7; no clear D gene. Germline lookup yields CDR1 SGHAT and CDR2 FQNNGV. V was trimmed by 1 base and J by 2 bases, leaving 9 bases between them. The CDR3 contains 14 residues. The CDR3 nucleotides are TGTGCCAGCAGCTTAGTTCCCTCGACCTACGAGCAGTACTTC. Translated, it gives CASSLVPSTYEQYF.

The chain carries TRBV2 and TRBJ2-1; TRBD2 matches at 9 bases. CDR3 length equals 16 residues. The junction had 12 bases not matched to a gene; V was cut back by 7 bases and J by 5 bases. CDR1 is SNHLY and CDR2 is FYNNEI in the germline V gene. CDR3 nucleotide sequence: TGTGCCAGCAACCCGATTAGCGGGGGAAAAAACAATGAGCAGTTCTTC. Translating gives CASNPISGGKNNEQFF.

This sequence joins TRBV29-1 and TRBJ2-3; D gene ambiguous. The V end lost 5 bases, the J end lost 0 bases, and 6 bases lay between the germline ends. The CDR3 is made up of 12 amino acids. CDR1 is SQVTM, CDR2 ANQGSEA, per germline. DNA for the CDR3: TGCAGCGTTATTGGGAGCACAGATACGCAGTATTTT. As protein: CSVIGSTDTQYF.

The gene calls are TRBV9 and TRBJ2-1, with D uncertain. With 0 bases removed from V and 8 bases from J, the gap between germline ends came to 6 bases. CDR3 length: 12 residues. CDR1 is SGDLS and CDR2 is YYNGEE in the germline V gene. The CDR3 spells CASSVVEYEQFF. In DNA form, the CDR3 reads TGTGCCAGCAGCGTAGTCGAGTATGAGCAGTTCTTC.

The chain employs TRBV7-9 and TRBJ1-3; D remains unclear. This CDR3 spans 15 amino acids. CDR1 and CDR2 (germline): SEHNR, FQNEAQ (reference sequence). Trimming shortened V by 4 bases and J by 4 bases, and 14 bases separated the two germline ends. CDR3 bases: TGTGCCAGCAGCTCCCCGGCGGCGGCAGGAAACACCATATATTTT. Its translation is CASSSPAAAGNTIYF.

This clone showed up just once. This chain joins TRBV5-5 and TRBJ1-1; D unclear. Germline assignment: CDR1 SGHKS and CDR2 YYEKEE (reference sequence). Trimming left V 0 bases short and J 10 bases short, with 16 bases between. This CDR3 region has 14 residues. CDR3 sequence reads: CASSLASEWFRAFF. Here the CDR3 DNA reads TGTGCCAGCAGCTTGGCCTCGGAATGGTTTCGAGCTTTCTTT.

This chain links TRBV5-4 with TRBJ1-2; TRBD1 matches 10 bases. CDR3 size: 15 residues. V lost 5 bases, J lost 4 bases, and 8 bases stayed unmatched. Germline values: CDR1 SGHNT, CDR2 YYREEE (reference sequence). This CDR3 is CASSPGTGEAYGYTF. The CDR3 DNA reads TGTGCCAGCAGTCCCGGGACAGGGGAGGCCTATGGCTACACCTTC.

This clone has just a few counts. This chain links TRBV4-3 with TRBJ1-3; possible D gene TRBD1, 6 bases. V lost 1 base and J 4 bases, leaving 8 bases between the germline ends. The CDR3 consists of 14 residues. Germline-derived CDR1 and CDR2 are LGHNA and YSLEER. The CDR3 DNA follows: TGCGCCAGCAGCCAAGGCACAGGGGGAAACACCATATATTTT. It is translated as CASSQGTGGNTIYF.

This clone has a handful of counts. In nucleotides, the CDR3 is TGTGCCACCAGCAGGGGTATGCGGACAGGGGTGGGCAATCAGCCCCAGCATTTT. Encoded protein: CATSRGMRTGVGNQPQHF. The chain has TRBV15 and TRBJ1-5, with 9 bases fitting TRBD1. Germline V lookup: CDR1 LNHNV, CDR2 YYDKDF (reference sequence). The CDR3 is 18 amino acids. J was trimmed by 2 bases and V by 3 bases; bases with no gene match: 11.

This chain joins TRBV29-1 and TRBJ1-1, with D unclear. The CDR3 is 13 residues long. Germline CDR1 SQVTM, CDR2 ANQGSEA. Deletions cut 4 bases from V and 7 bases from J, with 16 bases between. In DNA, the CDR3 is TGCAGCGTTGGATTTGTGGGTTTTAGTGAAGCTTTCTTT. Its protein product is CSVGFVGFSEAFF.

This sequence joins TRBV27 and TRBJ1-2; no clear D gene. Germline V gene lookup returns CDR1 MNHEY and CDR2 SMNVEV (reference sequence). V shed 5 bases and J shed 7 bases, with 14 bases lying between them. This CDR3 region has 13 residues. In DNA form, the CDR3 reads TGTGCCAGCAGTCACGACTCGTCTACTGGCTACACCTTC. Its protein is CASSHDSSTGYTF.

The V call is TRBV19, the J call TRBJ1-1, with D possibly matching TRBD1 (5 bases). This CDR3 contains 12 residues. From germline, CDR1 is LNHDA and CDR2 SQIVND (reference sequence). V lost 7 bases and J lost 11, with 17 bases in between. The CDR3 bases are TGTGCCAGTACCGTGGAGGGGCGAGGGGCTTTCTTT. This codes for CASTVEGRGAFF.

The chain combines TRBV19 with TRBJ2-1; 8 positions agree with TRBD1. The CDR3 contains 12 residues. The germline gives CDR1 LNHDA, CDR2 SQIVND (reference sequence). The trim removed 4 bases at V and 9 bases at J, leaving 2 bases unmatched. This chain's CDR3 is CASSKTGVEQFF. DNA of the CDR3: TGTGCCAGTAGTAAGACAGGGGTTGAGCAGTTCTTC. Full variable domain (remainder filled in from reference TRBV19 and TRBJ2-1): DGGITQSPKYLFRKEGQNVTLSCEQNLNHDAMYWYRQDPGQGLRLIYYSQIVNDFQKGDIAEGYSVSREKKESFPLTVTSAQKNPTAFYLCASSKTGVEQFFGPGTRLTVL.

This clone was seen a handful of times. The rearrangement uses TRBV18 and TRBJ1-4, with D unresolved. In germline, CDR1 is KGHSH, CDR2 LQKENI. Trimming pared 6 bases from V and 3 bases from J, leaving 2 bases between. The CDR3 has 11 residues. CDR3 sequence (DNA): TGTGCCAGCTCGTCTAATGAAAAACTGTTTTTT. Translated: CASSSNEKLFF. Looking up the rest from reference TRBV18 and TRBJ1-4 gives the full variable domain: NAGVMQNPRHLVRRRGQEARLRCSPMKGHSHVYWYRQLPEEGLKFMVYLQKENIIDESGMPKERFSAEFPKEGPSILRIQQVVRGDSAAYFCASSSNEKLFFGSGTQLSVL.

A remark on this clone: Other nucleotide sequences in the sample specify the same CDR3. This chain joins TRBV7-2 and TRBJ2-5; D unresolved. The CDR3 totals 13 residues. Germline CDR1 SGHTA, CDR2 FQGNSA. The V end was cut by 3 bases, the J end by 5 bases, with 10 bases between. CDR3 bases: TGTGCCAGCAGCTTCATGGGTGGGGAGACCCAGTACTTC. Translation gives CASSFMGGETQYF.

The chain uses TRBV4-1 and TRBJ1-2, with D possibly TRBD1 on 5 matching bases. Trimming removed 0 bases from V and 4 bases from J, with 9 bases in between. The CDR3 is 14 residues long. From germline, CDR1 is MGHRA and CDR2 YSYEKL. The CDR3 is CASSQDQGSYGYTF. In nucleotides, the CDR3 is TGCGCCAGCAGCCAAGATCAGGGCAGCTATGGCTACACCTTC.

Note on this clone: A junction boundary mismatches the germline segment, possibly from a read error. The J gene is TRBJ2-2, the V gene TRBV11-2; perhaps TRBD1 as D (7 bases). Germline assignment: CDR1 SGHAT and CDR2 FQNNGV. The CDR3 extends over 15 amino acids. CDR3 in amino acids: CASSRGTANTGELLF. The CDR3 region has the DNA TGTGCCAGCAGCCGCGGGACAGCGAACACCGGGGAGCTGCTTTTT.